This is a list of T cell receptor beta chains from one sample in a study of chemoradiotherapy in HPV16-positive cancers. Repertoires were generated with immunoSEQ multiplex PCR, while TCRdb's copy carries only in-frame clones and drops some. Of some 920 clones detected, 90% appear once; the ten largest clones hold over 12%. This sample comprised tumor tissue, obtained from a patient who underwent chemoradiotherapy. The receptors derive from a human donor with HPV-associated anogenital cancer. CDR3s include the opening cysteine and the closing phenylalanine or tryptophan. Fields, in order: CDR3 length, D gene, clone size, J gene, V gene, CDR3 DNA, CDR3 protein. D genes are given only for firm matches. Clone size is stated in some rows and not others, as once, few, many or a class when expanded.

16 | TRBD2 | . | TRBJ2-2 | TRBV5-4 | TGTGCCAGCAGCTACTATGGACTAGCAAACACCGGGGAGCTGTTTTTT | CASSYYGLANTGELFF
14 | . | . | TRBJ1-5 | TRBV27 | TGTGCCAGCAGTCTGCAGGGGTTGATTGGGCCCCAGCATTTT | CASSLQGLIGPQHF
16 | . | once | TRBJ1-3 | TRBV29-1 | TGCAGCGTTGAAGGCAGGAAGGGAGCGGCTGGAAACACCATATATTTT | CSVEGRKGAAGNTIYF
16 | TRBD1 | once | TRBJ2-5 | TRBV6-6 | TGTGCCAGCGCCCCTAGGACAGGGCAATTAGGAGAGACCCAGTACTTC | CASAPRTGQLGETQYF
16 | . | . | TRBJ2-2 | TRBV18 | TGTGCCAGCTCACCATTGGCACGAGCTTACACCGGGGAGCTGTTTTTT | CASSPLARAYTGELFF
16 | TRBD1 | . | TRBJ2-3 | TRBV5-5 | TGTGCCAGCAGCCGCGGGACAGGGGGAAACACAGATACGCAGTATTTT | CASSRGTGGNTDTQYF
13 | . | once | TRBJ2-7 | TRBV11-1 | TGTGCCAGCAGCTTAGAGAGCTCCTACGAGCAGTACTTC | CASSLESSYEQYF
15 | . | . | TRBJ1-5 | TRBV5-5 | TGTGCCAGCAGCTTGGCCCCGGGGGGCAATCAGCCCCAGCATTTT | CASSLAPGGNQPQHF
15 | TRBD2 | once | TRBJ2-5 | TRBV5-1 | TGCGCCAGCAGCCGAAGCGGGGAAGCACAAGAGACCCAGTACTTC | CASSRSGEAQETQYF
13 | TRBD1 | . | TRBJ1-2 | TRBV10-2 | TGCGCCAGCCGGGACAGTAGGGACTATGGCTACACCTTC | CASRDSRDYGYTF
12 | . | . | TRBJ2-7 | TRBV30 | TGTGCCTGGAGGCGAAAAACGGACGAGCAGTACTTC | CAWRRKTDEQYF
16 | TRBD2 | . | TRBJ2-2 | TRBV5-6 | TGTGCCAGCAGCTGGTGGGCGGGAGGGCCCGTCGGGGAGCTGTTTTTT | CASSWWAGGPVGELFF
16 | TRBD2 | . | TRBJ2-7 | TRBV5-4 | TGTGCCAGCAGCTTGGAGGCTAGCGGGCATTTACACGAGCAGTACTTC | CASSLEASGHLHEQYF
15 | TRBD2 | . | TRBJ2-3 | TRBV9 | TGTGCCAGCAGCCGTAGGGGACTAGCGGGAGATACGCAGTATTTT | CASSRRGLAGDTQYF
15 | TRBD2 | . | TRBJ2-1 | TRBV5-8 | TGTGCCAGCAGGCCACTAGCGGAGATATACAATGAGCAGTTCTTC | CASRPLAEIYNEQFF
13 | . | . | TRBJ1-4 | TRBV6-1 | TGTGCCAGCGACTCACCGGGGTATGAAAAACTGTTTTTT | CASDSPGYEKLFF
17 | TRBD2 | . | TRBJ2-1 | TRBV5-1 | TGCGCCAGCGGAGCAGGACTAGCCGGGTTCTCCTACAATGAGCAGTTCTTC | CASGAGLAGFSYNEQFF
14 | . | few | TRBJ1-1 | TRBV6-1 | TGTGCCAGCAGCGCCAATCTGGGTTTGACTGAAGCTTTCTTT | CASSANLGLTEAFF
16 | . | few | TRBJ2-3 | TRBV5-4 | TGTGCCAGCAGCTTGGATTGGCCCTCTACAAGTTCGGGGCAGTATTTT | CASSLDWPSTSSGQYF
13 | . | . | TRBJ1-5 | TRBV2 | TGTGCCAGCATGAAGGGCCCCAATCAGCCCCAGCATTTT | CASMKGPNQPQHF